The present T cell receptor (beta chain) was sequenced within a study of blood T cell repertoires in COVID-19. Study in general: Collection of acute and convalescent COVID-19 samples took place in the United States, Italy and Spain.

This CDR3 region has 16 residues. Per the germline V gene, CDR1 is MDHEN and CDR2 is SYDVKM. V gave up 8 bases and J gave up 2 bases, with 19 bases separating them. The method was immunoSEQ multiplex PCR; TCRdb's version includes in-frame clones alone and lacks a portion of them. The sample lists roughly 71,000 clones, approximately 80% occurring once. The receptor comes from a man in his 70s who had recovered from COVID-19. The gene calls are TRBV28 and TRBJ1-3, with D tentatively TRBD1 (6 bases). Sequenced input: peripheral blood. The CDR3 sequence: CASVGTSSVTGNTIYF. CDR3 sequence (DNA): TGTGCCAGCGTGGGGACATCCAGTGTGACTGGAAACACCATATATTTT. Full variable domain (rest looked up from reference TRBV28 and TRBJ1-3): DVKVTQSSRYLVKRTGEKVFLECVQDMDHENMFWYRQDPGLGLRLIYFSYDVKMKEKGDIPEGYSVSREKKERFSLILESASTNQTSMYLCASVGTSSVTGNTIYFGEGSWLTVV.